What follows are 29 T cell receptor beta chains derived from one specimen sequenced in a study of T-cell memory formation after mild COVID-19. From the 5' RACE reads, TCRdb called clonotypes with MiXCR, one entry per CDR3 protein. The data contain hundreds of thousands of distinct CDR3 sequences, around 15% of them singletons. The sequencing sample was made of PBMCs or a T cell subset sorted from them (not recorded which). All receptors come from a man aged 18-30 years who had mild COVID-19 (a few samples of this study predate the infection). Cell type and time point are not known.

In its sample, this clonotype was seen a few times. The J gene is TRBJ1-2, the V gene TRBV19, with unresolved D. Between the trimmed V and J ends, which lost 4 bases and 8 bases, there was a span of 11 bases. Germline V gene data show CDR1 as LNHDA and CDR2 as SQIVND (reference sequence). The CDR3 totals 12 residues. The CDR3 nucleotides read TGTGCCAGTAGTAGGGCAACGTACGGCTACACCTTC. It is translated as CASSRATYGYTF.

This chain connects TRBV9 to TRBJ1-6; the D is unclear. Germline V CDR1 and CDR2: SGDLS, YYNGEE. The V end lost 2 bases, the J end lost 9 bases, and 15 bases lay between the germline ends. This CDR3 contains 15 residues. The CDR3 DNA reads TGTGCCAGCAGCGTCGACTCAGGAAGGACTTCACCCCTCCACTTT. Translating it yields CASSVDSGRTSPLHF.

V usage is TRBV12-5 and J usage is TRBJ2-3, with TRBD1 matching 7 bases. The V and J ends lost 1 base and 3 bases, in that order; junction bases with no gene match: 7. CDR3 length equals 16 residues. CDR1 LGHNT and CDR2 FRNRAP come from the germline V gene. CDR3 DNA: TGTGCTAGTGGTTTGGCAGGGACAGTGTTAACAGATACGCAGTATTTT. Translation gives CASGLAGTVLTDTQYF.

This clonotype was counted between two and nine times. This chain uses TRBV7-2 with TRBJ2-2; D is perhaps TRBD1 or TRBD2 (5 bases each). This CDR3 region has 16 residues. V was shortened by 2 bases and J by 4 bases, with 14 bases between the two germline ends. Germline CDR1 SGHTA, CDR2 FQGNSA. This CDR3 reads CASSLYGAQGTGELFF. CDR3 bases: TGTGCCAGCAGCTTATACGGGGCGCAGGGCACCGGGGAGCTGTTTTTT.

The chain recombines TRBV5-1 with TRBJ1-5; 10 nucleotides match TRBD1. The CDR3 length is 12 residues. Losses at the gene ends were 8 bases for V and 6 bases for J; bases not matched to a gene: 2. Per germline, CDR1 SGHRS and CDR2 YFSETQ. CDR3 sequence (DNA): TGCGCCAGGACAGGGGGCGGTCAGCCCCAGCATTTT. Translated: CARTGGGQPQHF. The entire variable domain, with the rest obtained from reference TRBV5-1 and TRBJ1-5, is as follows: KAGVTQTPRYLIKTRGQQVTLSCSPISGHRSVSWYQQTPGQGLQFLFEYFSETQRNKGNFPGRFSGRQFSNSRSEMNVSTLELGDSALYLCARTGGGQPQHFGDGTRLSIL.

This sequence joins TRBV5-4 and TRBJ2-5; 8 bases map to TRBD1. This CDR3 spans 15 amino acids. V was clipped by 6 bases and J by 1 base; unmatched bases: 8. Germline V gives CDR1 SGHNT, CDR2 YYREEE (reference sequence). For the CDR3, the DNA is TGTGCCAGCAATTCCGGGACAGGACTCCAAGAGACCCAGTACTTC. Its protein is CASNSGTGLQETQYF.

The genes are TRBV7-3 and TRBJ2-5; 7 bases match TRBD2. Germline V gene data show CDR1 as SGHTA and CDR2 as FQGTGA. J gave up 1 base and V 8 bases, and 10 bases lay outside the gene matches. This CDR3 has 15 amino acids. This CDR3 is CASGERGNLQETQYF. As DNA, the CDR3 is TGTGCCAGCGGGGAGCGGGGCAACCTCCAAGAGACCCAGTACTTC.

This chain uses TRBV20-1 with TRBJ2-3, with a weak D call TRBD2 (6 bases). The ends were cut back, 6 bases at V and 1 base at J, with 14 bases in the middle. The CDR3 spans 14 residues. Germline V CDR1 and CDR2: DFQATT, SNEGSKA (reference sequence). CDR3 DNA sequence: TGCAGTGCAAAACGGGGGACGGGCACAGATACGCAGTATTTT. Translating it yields CSAKRGTGTDTQYF.

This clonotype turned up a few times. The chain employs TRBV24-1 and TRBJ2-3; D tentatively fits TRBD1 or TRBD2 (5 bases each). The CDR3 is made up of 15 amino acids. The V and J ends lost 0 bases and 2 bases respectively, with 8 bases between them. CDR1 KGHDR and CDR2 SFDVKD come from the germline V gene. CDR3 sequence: CATSDLQGDTDTQYF. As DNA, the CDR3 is TGTGCCACCAGTGATTTGCAGGGAGACACAGATACGCAGTATTTT.

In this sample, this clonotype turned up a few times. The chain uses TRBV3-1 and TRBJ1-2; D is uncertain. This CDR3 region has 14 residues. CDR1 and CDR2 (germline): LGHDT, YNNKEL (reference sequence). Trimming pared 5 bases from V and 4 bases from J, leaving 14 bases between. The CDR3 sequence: CASSGGWAGYGYTF. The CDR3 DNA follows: TGTGCCAGCAGCGGAGGGTGGGCTGGCTATGGCTACACCTTC.

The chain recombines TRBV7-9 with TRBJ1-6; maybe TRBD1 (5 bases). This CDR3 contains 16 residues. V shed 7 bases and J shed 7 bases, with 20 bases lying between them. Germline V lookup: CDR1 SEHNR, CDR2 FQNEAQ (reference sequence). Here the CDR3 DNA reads TGTGCCAGCACCAGGGACGGTTTGTTGTGGAATTCACCCCTCCACTTT. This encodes CASTRDGLLWNSPLHF.

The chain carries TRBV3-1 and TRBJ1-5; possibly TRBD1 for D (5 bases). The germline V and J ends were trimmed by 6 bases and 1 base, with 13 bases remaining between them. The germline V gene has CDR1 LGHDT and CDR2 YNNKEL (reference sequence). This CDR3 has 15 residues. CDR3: CASSPDGDSNQPQHF. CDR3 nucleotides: TGTGCCAGCAGTCCAGATGGGGACAGCAATCAGCCCCAGCATTTT.

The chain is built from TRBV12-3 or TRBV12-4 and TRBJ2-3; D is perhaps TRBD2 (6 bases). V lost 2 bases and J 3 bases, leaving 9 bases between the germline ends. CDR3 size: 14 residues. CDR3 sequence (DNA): TGTGCCAGCAGTTTAAGGGAGGCGACAGATACGCAGTATTTT. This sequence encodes CASSLREATDTQYF.

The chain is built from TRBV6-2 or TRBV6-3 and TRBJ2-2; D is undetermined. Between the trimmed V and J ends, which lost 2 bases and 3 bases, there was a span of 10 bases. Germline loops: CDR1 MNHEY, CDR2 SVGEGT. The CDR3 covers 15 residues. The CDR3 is CASSYRVEYTGELFF. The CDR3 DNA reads TGTGCCAGCAGTTACAGAGTCGAATACACCGGGGAGCTGTTTTTT.

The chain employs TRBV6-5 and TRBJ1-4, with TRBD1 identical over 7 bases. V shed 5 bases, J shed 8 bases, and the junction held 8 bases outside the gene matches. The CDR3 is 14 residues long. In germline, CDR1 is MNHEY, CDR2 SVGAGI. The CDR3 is CASSNRDSSEKLFF. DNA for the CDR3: TGTGCCAGCAGTAACCGGGACAGTTCCGAAAAACTGTTTTTT.

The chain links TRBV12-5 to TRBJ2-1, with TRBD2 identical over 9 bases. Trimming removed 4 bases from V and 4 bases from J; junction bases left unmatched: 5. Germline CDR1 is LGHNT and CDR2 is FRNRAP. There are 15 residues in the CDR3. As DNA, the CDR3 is TGTGCTAGTGGTTCGCCTCTAGCGGGATACAATGAGCAGTTCTTC. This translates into CASGSPLAGYNEQFF.

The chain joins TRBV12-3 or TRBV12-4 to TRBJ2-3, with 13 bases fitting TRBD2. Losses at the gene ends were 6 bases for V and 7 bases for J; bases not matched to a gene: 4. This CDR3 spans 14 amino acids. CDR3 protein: CASRTSGGIYTQYF. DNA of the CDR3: TGTGCCAGCAGGACTAGCGGGGGGATCTATACGCAGTATTTT.

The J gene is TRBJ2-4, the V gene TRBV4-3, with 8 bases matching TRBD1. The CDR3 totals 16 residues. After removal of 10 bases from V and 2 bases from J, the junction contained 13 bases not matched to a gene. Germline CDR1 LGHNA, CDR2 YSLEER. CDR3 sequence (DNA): TGCGCCACCCACAATGACAGGGGCAGATCCAAAAACATTCAGTACTTC. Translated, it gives CATHNDRGRSKNIQYF.

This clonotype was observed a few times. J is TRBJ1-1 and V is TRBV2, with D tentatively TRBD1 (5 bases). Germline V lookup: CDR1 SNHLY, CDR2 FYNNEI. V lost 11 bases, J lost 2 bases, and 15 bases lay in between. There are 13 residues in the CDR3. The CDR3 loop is CAAQGRGNTEAFF. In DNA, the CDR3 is TGTGCCGCACAAGGGAGGGGCAACACTGAAGCTTTCTTT.

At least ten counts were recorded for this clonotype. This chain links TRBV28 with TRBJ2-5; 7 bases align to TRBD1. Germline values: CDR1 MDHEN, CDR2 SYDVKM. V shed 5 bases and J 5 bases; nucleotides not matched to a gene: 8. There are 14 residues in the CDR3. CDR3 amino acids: CASSRTGVVETQYF. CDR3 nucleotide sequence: TGTGCCAGCAGTCGAACAGGGGTAGTGGAGACCCAGTACTTC.

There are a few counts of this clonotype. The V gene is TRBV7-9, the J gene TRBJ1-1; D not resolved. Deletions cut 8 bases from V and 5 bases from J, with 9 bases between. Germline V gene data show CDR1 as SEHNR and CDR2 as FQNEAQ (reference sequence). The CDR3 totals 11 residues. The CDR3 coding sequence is TGTGCCAGCGTAAGTTTTACTGAAGCTTTCTTT. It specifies CASVSFTEAFF.

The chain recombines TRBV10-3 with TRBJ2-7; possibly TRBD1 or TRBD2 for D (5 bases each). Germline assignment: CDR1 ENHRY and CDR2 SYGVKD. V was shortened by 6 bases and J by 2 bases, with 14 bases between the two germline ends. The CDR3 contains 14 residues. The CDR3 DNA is TGTGCCATCAGCCCCGGGGACGGCACCTACGAGCAGTACGTC. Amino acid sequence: CAISPGDGTYEQYV.

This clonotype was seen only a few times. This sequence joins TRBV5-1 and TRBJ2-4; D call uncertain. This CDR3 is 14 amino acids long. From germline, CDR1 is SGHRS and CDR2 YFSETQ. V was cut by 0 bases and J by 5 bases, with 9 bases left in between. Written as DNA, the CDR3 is TGCGCCAGCAGCTTGGGTGGGGTGGAAAACATTCAGTACTTC. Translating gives CASSLGGVENIQYF.

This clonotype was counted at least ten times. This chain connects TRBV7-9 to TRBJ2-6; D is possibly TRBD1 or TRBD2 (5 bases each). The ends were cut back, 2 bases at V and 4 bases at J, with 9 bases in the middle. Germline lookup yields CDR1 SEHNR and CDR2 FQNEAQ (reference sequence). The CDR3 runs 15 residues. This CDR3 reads CASSLRGAGANVLTF. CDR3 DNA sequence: TGTGCCAGCAGCTTACGAGGGGCCGGGGCCAACGTCCTGACTTTC.

As DNA, the CDR3 is TGTGCCAGCAGCCGACTAGCGGGGACCCCTCGGGTCCAAGAGACCCAGTACTTC. Translated: CASSRLAGTPRVQETQYF. The chain recombines TRBV9 with TRBJ2-5, with 11 bases aligning to TRBD2. The CDR3 loop spans 18 amino acids. V lost 4 bases, J lost 1 base, and 12 bases stayed unmatched. CDR1 is SGDLS and CDR2 is YYNGEE in the germline V gene.

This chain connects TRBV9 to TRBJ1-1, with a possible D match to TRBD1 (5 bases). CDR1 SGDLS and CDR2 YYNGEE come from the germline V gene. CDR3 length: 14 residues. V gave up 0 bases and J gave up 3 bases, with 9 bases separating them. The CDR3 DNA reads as TGTGCCAGCAGCGTAGGGGGGTTTGACACTGAAGCTTTCTTT. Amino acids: CASSVGGFDTEAFF.

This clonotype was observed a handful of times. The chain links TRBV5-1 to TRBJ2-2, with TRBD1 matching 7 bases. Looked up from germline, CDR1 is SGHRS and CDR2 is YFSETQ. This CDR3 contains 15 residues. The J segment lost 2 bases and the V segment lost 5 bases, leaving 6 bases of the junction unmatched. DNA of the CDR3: TGCGCCAGCAGTCCTACAGGGGAAAACACCGGGGAGCTGTTTTTT. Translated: CASSPTGENTGELFF.

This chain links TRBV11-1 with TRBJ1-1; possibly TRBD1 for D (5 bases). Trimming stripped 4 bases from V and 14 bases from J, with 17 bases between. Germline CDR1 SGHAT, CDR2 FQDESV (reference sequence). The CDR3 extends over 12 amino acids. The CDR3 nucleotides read TGTGCCAGCAGCTCGGAGCAGGGTATCGTGTTCTTT. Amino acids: CASSSEQGIVFF.

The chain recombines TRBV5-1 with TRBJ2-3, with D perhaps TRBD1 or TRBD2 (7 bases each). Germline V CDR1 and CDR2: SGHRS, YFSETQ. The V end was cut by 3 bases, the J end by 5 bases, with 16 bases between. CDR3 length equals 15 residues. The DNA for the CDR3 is TGCGCCAGCAGCTCGGGGGGAGGGGGCCAAGATACGCAGTATTTT. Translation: CASSSGGGGQDTQYF.